The sequence of this T cell receptor (beta chain) was determined in a study of T cell responses to AZD1222 COVID-19 vaccine. Note on this clone: Its antigen is not identified.

This CDR3 contains 13 residues. Per germline, CDR1 SGHAT and CDR2 FQNNGV. Trimming removed 5 bases at V and 5 bases at J, with 12 bases between. Study-level points and caveats: Scientists sampled the repertoires only once the peak T cell response had passed. Reports indicate that nearly half of spike-specific TCRs are directed at unmutated variant regions.

Profiled with immunoSEQ multiplex PCR; TCRdb holds only in-frame clones, not every one. The sample has roughly 170,000 clones, 85% to 95% seen once. The chain carries TRBV11-2 and TRBJ1-2, with D unresolved. The sample was peripheral blood, taken 28 days after the second AZD1222 dose. The TCR was taken from an adult who received the AZD1222 COVID-19 vaccine. This CDR3 is CASSPHAGYGYTF. The CDR3 nucleotides are TGTGCCAGCAGCCCCCATGCGGGATATGGCTACACCTTC.